These 27 T cell receptor beta chains came from one sample sequenced in a study of CXCR3-negative and CXCR3-positive naive CD8 T cells. Study outcomes and limitations: Against CXCR3-negative naive cells, CXCR3-positive naive cells showed more hydrophobic TRB CDR3s.

TRB cDNA was prepared as libraries by UMI-labeled 5' RACE. For each CDR3 protein, TCRdb gives one entry from its re-call of the 5' RACE reads, without DNA. This sample carries some 50,000 distinct CDR3 sequences, with 0.55% to 0.6% going to the ten biggest clones. No antigen has been identified for these receptors. What was sequenced was naive CXCR3+ CD8+ T cells from blood. Documented subset: CD45RO-CCR7+CD27+CD95- naive CD8+ T cells expressing CXCR3 (TNR3+). These receptors came from a human donor in good health. Some clones in this sample may be carry-over from other donors' samples.

This sequence joins TRBV10-2 and TRBJ2-2; TCRdb's D call of TRBD2 is untestable without DNA. The germline CDR1 and CDR2 sequences are WSHSY and SAAADI. This CDR3 has 12 amino acids. CDR3 loop: CASRMGGGELFF.

This chain connects TRBV29-1 to TRBJ2-1. This CDR3 has 13 residues. The V gene's germline CDR1 is SQVTM and CDR2 ANQGSEA. CDR3: CSADRGSYNEQFF.

The chain joins TRBV24-1 to TRBJ2-7; TCRdb returns TRBD1, unconfirmable since there is no DNA. The CDR3 sequence is 14 residues long. Per germline, CDR1 KGHDR and CDR2 SFDVKD. This chain's CDR3 is CATSPGQGAYEQYF.

The gene calls are TRBV10-1 and TRBJ2-7; TCRdb names TRBD2, which stays unverified in the absence of DNA. Germline V gives CDR1 WNHNN, CDR2 SYGVQD (reference sequence). The CDR3 has 15 amino acids. CDR3 region: CASTDPGTSGYEQYF.

This chain connects TRBV6-2 or TRBV6-3 to TRBJ2-2; TCRdb designates TRBD1, a call that cannot be tested without DNA. CDR3 length equals 15 residues. The germline V gene has CDR1 MNHEY and CDR2 SVGEGT. The CDR3 loop reads CASRPGEPDTGELFF.

The V gene is TRBV13, the J gene TRBJ2-1; checking the TCRdb D call of TRBD2 is not possible without DNA. The germline V gene has CDR1 PRHDT and CDR2 FYEKMQ (reference sequence). The CDR3 has 16 amino acids. The CDR3 sequence is CASSLAGLADSSSQFF.

The chain couples TRBV6-2 or TRBV6-3 to TRBJ2-3; there is no DNA to check the TCRdb D call of TRBD1. The germline gives CDR1 MNHEY, CDR2 SVGEGT. The CDR3 length is 15 residues. CDR3 region: CASSETGGRTDTQYF.

V usage is TRBV9 and J usage is TRBJ2-7. Germline V gene data show CDR1 as SGDLS and CDR2 as YYNGEE. The CDR3 is 17 amino acids. CDR3 region: CASSVDDRQGASYEQYF.

The CDR3 loop reads CARENHDEQFF. This rearrangement joins TRBV7-2 to TRBJ2-1; as DNA is missing, the TRBD1 call by TCRdb cannot be tested. Germline V gene sequence: CDR1 SGHTA, CDR2 FQGNSA. The CDR3 has 11 amino acids.

CDR3 protein: CASTPWGGLNTEAFF. The genes are TRBV5-5 and TRBJ1-1; TCRdb gives TRBD1 as the D gene, but with no DNA this cannot be confirmed. The germline V gene encodes CDR1 SGHKS and CDR2 YYEKEE (reference sequence). The CDR3 is made up of 15 amino acids.

This sequence joins TRBV10-3 and TRBJ2-7; checking the TCRdb D call of TRBD1 is not possible without DNA. The CDR3 runs to 17 residues. Germline assignment: CDR1 ENHRY and CDR2 SYGVKD. The CDR3 sequence: CAISLGQRTQSLYEQYF.

The gene calls are TRBV4-3 and TRBJ2-1; the D call of TRBD1 rests on TCRdb alone, since no DNA is present to check it. This CDR3 is built from 17 residues. The germline V gene has CDR1 LGHNA and CDR2 YSLEER. The CDR3 reads CASSQDHWDRGYNEQFF.

The chain has TRBV4-2 and TRBJ2-1; lacking DNA, the TRBD2 call made by TCRdb goes unchecked. The CDR3 covers 16 residues. Looked up from germline, CDR1 is LGHNA and CDR2 is YNFKEQ. The CDR3 region is CASSRVSGGAFDEQFF.

The rearrangement links TRBV5-1 to TRBJ2-7; the D call of TRBD2 rests on TCRdb alone, since no DNA is present to check it. The CDR3 totals 15 residues. CDR1 and CDR2 from the germline V gene are SGHRS and YFSETQ. Here the CDR3 reads CASSPWASGGNEQYF.

This sequence joins TRBV7-3 and TRBJ2-5; TCRdb's assignment of TRBD1 cannot be checked, as there is no DNA. The germline V gene encodes CDR1 SGHTA and CDR2 FQGTGA. CDR3 length: 15 amino acids. The CDR3 here is CASSLAGGSQETQYF. The full variable domain, in which reference TRBV7-3 and TRBJ2-5 provide the parts outside the CDR3, is GAGVSQTPSNKVTEKGKYVELRCDPISGHTALYWYRQSLGQGPEFLIYFQGTGAADDSGLPNDRFFAVRPEGSVSTLKIQRTERGDSAVYLCASSLAGGSQETQYFGPGTRLLVL.

The chain joins TRBV20-1 to TRBJ1-1. Germline loops: CDR1 DFQATT, CDR2 SNEGSKA (reference sequence). This CDR3 has 11 amino acids. CDR3 amino acids: CSALSGTEAFF.

V is TRBV10-3 and J is TRBJ2-3; TCRdb gives TRBD1 as the D gene, but with no DNA this cannot be confirmed. The CDR3 loop spans 16 amino acids. Looked up from germline, CDR1 is ENHRY and CDR2 is SYGVKD. CDR3 region: CAISLSGAKPTDTQYF.

The chain recombines TRBV28 with TRBJ2-7; TCRdb reports TRBD2, a call that lacks DNA to check it against. The CDR3 is 17 amino acids. Germline CDR1 and CDR2: MDHEN and SYDVKM. The CDR3 sequence is CASSQFSPVAQTGEQYF.

The V call is TRBV4-2, the J call TRBJ1-2. The germline gives CDR1 LGHNA, CDR2 YNFKEQ. The CDR3 runs to 15 residues. The CDR3 reads CASSQEADSNYGYTF.

This chain joins TRBV12-3 or TRBV12-4 and TRBJ2-1; checking the TCRdb D call of TRBD1 is not possible without DNA. The length of the CDR3 is 13 residues. This chain's CDR3 is CASNPTGPKAQFF.

The V call is TRBV6-5, the J call TRBJ1-1. CDR1 is MNHEY and CDR2 is SVGAGI in the germline V gene. The CDR3 sequence is 13 residues long. The chain's CDR3 is CASSFGVWTEAFF.

The V gene is TRBV19, the J gene TRBJ2-2; TCRdb picks TRBD1, but there is no DNA to check that call. CDR1 LNHDA and CDR2 SQIVND come from the germline V gene (reference sequence). The CDR3 covers 13 residues. The chain's CDR3 is CATATGNTGELFF.

The chain employs TRBV21-1 and TRBJ2-4; TCRdb proposes TRBD2, but this gene call is untestable without DNA. TRBV21-1 has pseudogene status. The CDR3 spans 19 residues. The CDR3 protein is CASSKLLAGTTLAKNIQYF.

The chain employs TRBV6-1 and TRBJ2-1; the D call of TRBD2 rests on TCRdb alone, since no DNA is present to check it. This CDR3 has 14 residues. Germline V gives CDR1 MNHNS, CDR2 SASEGT. The CDR3 here is CASRTDGRPNEQFF.

V usage is TRBV5-1 and J usage is TRBJ2-1. CDR1 and CDR2 (germline): SGHRS, YFSETQ. The CDR3 has 13 amino acids. The CDR3 is CASSLLDYNEQFF. Complete variable domain (other parts from reference TRBV5-1 and TRBJ2-1): KAGVTQTPRYLIKTRGQQVTLSCSPISGHRSVSWYQQTPGQGLQFLFEYFSETQRNKGNFPGRFSGRQFSNSRSEMNVSTLELGDSALYLCASSLLDYNEQFFGPGTRLTVL.

The chain joins TRBV4-1 to TRBJ2-5; the D call of TRBD1 rests on TCRdb alone, since no DNA is present to check it. This CDR3 is built from 16 residues. Germline-derived CDR1 and CDR2 are MGHRA and YSYEKL. This chain's CDR3 is CASSHHPDRVQETQYF.

The genes are TRBV6-4 and TRBJ2-1; TCRdb calls TRBD2, which cannot be checked without DNA. The length of the CDR3 is 15 residues. The germline V gene encodes CDR1 MRHNA and CDR2 SNTAGT. CDR3: CASSDGSGGAQEQFF.